Listed here is a single TCR beta chain. The data were taken from a study of control samples from healthy donors and cancer patients. Looked up from germline, CDR1 is SGHRS and CDR2 is YFSETQ. This CDR3 is built from 13 residues. V dropped 6 bases and J dropped 6 bases, with 12 bases sitting between them. This table comes from immunoSEQ multiplex PCR, and its TCRdb copy is limited to in-frame clones, with some not included. In the table there are about 89,000 clones, approximately 86% of which are singletons. What was sequenced was blood. The receptor's source is a man younger than 40 in good health. The chain has TRBV5-1 and TRBJ2-2, with D perhaps being TRBD1 or TRBD2 (5 bases each). The CDR3 DNA sequence: TGCGCCAGCAATTTAGGGGACCCCGGGGAGCTGTTTTTT. Encoded protein: CASNLGDPGELFF.